The sequence of this T cell receptor (beta chain) was determined in a study of T cells in Graves' hyperthyroidism and ophthalmopathy. Amplification targeted TCR beta CDR3 regions from RNA transcripts. RT-PCR in the first round (using the HTBI primer set) targeted the TCR CDR3. MiXCR, run by TCRdb on the multiplex PCR reads, gives a single entry per CDR3 protein. The sample lists about 690,000 distinct CDR3 sequences; around 16% were seen once. Trimming removed 3 bases from V and 0 bases from J, with 7 bases in between. CDR3 length: 15 residues. CDR1 and CDR2 from the germline V gene are SGDLS and YYNGEE.

The rearrangement joins TRBV9 to TRBJ2-6, with D unresolved. The specimen sequenced was blood. The source of this sequence is a man aged 45-60 years with Graves' hyperthyroidism. The CDR3 DNA follows: TGTGCCAGCAGCGCCCGCCCCTCTGGGGCCAACGTCCTGACTTTC. Its translation is CASSARPSGANVLTF.